These 11 T cell receptor beta chains were sequenced from one sample in a study of shared clonotypes between healthy human individuals. Sequenced by immunoSEQ multiplex PCR; TCRdb stores in-frame clones only, minus some. The sample lists under 2,500,000 clones, approximately 94% occurring once. The sample was naive CD4+ T cells sorted from blood. The sample's subset: CD45RA+ positively selected. The source of these receptors is a man aged 18 to 29 in good health.

This chain uses TRBV2 with TRBJ2-7; TRBD2 matches at 7 bases. Per germline, CDR1 SNHLY and CDR2 FYNNEI. The length of the CDR3 is 13 residues. Losses at the gene ends were 5 bases for V and 3 bases for J; bases not matched to a gene: 4. The CDR3 spells CASSPSGGYEQYF. CDR3 bases: TGTGCCAGCAGTCCTTCGGGGGGCTACGAGCAGTACTTC.

The chain is built from TRBV7-6 and TRBJ2-1; TRBD2 matches at 16 bases. The CDR3 length is 17 residues. Trimming removed 2 bases from V and 7 bases from J; junction bases left unmatched: 5. Germline V gene data show CDR1 as SGHVS and CDR2 as FNYEAQ. CDR3 amino acids: CASSLMGLAGGGNEQFF. The CDR3 nucleotides are TGTGCCAGCAGCTTAATGGGACTAGCGGGAGGGGGGAATGAGCAGTTCTTC.

This clone occurred once. The J gene is TRBJ1-1, the V gene TRBV14; D gene uncertain. Germline V gene sequence: CDR1 SGHDN, CDR2 FVKESK. This CDR3 is built from 14 residues. Trimming stripped 5 bases from V and 6 bases from J, with 16 bases between. CDR3: CASSAVLGTSEAFF. In nucleotides, the CDR3 is TGTGCCAGCAGCGCCGTCTTGGGCACCTCTGAAGCTTTCTTT. Based on the CDR3 plus reference TRBV14 and TRBJ1-1, the full variable domain is EAGVTQFPSHSVIEKGQTVTLRCDPISGHDNLYWYRRVMGKEIKFLLHFVKESKQDESGMPNNRFLAERTGGTYSTLKVQPAELEDSGVYFCASSAVLGTSEAFFGQGTRLTVV.

With regard to this clone: A much bigger clone sits one base away, suggesting this may be a read error. Other DNA sequences in the same sample also yield this CDR3. The chain has TRBV7-9 and TRBJ2-2, with D unresolved. Germline assignment: CDR1 SEHNR and CDR2 FQNEAQ (reference sequence). The CDR3 has 12 amino acids. V lost 3 bases and J 1 base, leaving 0 bases between the germline ends. The CDR3 DNA reads as TGTGCCAGCAGCTTGAACACCGGGGAGCTGTTTTTT. Residues: CASSLNTGELFF.

CDR3 sequence: CASARGHATGELFF. In nucleotides, the CDR3 is TGTGCCAGTGCCAGGGGGCACGCCACCGGGGAGCTGTTTTTT. The chain joins TRBV27 to TRBJ2-2, with 8 positions matching TRBD1. Germline loops: CDR1 MNHEY, CDR2 SMNVEV (reference sequence). The CDR3 sequence is 14 residues long. The J segment lost 4 bases and the V segment lost 9 bases, leaving 7 bases of the junction unmatched.

On this clone itself: The identical CDR3 is also encoded by other nucleotide sequences in the sample. This chain links TRBV5-1 with TRBJ2-7; 7 bases agree with TRBD1. The CDR3 is 13 residues long. After removal of 1 base from V and 3 bases from J, the junction contained 1 base not matched to a gene. CDR1 and CDR2 from the germline V gene are SGHRS and YFSETQ. CDR3 nucleotide sequence: TGCGCCAGCAGCTTGACAGGGGTCTACGAGCAGTACTTC. It specifies CASSLTGVYEQYF.

J is TRBJ2-2 and V is TRBV10-3; D unresolved. Between the trimmed V and J ends, which lost 2 bases and 6 bases, there was a span of 13 bases. CDR1 and CDR2 (germline): ENHRY, SYGVKD. The CDR3 extends over 15 amino acids. CDR3 protein: CAISEASEVSGELFF. CDR3 nucleotide sequence: TGTGCCATCAGTGAGGCCTCCGAGGTCTCCGGGGAGCTGTTTTTT.

This chain's CDR3 is CASSESKEDTQYF. The CDR3 bases are TGCGCCAGCAGTGAGTCGAAGGAGGATACGCAGTATTTT. The chain carries TRBV10-1 and TRBJ2-3, with D unresolved. V was trimmed by 0 bases and J by 6 bases, leaving 7 bases between them. The CDR3 has 13 residues. Germline V gene lookup returns CDR1 WNHNN and CDR2 SYGVQD (reference sequence).

About this clone: Other DNA sequences in this specimen translate into the identical CDR3. The genes are TRBV30 and TRBJ1-6; 9 bases match TRBD1. With V trimmed by 5 bases and J by 7 bases, 3 bases remained unmatched. The germline CDR1 and CDR2 sequences are GTSNPN and SVGIG (reference sequence). This CDR3 is built from 13 residues. The CDR3 coding sequence is TGTGCCTGGGGACAGGGGAAGAATTCACCCCTCCACTTT. It translates to CAWGQGKNSPLHF.

The chain links TRBV28 to TRBJ1-1, with D maybe TRBD1 (5 bases). Germline loops: CDR1 MDHEN, CDR2 SYDVKM. With 5 bases removed from V and 8 bases from J, the gap between germline ends came to 9 bases. The CDR3 length is 11 residues. The CDR3 region has the DNA TGTGCCAGCAGTACGACAGTAGAAGCTTTCTTT. It specifies CASSTTVEAFF.

The chain carries TRBV25-1 and TRBJ2-3, with D perhaps matching TRBD2 (6 bases). Germline assignment: CDR1 MGHDK and CDR2 SYGVNS. The CDR3 spans 16 residues. Trimming shortened V by 1 base and J by 4 bases, and 15 bases separated the two germline ends. The CDR3 loop reads CASSESLGGIADTQYF. CDR3 DNA: TGTGCCAGCAGTGAATCCCTAGGAGGGATCGCAGATACGCAGTATTTT. The full variable domain, with the rest looked up from reference TRBV25-1 and TRBJ2-3, is EADIYQTPRYLVIGTGKKITLECSQTMGHDKMYWYQQDPGMELHLIHYSYGVNSTEKGDLSSESTVSRIRTEHFPLTLESARPSHTSQYLCASSESLGGIADTQYFGPGTRLTVL.